A single sample gave rise to the 31 T cell receptor beta chains below, sequenced in a study of T cell responses to AZD1222 COVID-19 vaccine. TCRdb's table, derived via immunoSEQ multiplex PCR, lists solely in-frame clones and lacks some. This repertoire includes some 150,000 clones. The specimen sequenced was peripheral blood. These receptor sequences come from an adult in good health.

This chain joins TRBV3-1 (or the pseudogene TRBV3-2) and TRBJ2-5; D might be TRBD1 or TRBD2, each matching 7 bases. The V end lost 4 bases, the J end lost 1 base, and 16 bases lay between the germline ends. There are 16 residues in the CDR3. Germline V gives CDR1 LGHDT, CDR2 YNNKEL (reference sequence). The DNA for the CDR3 is TGTGCCAGCAGCCCCAGGGGGGGCCAGGCCCAAGAGACCCAGTACTTC. This encodes CASSPRGGQAQETQYF.

The chain uses TRBV25-1 and TRBJ1-6; D is undetermined. V lost 2 bases, J lost 8 bases, and 10 bases lay in between. The CDR3 is made up of 14 amino acids. CDR1 and CDR2 from the germline V gene are MGHDK and SYGVNS. In DNA form, the CDR3 reads TGTGCCAGCAGTGAAAATTTAGGTCATTCACCCCTCCACTTT. Its protein is CASSENLGHSPLHF.

This sequence joins TRBV15 and TRBJ1-4; D not certain. Trimming cost V 9 bases and J 0 bases, with 11 bases left between them. CDR1 and CDR2 from the germline V gene are LNHNV and YYDKDF (reference sequence). This CDR3 contains 14 residues. CDR3 in amino acids: CATGVGATNEKLFF. The CDR3 DNA reads TGTGCCACGGGAGTCGGTGCAACTAATGAAAAACTGTTTTTT.

J is TRBJ1-6 and V is TRBV7-8; weak D call: TRBD1 (6 bases). Trimming took off 0 bases at V and 9 bases at J, with 12 bases between the two ends. The CDR3 length is 15 residues. Germline values: CDR1 SGHVS, CDR2 FQNEAQ. CDR3 nucleotides: TGTGCCAGCAGCTTAGCCAACAGGGTCACTTCACCCCTCCACTTT. This sequence encodes CASSLANRVTSPLHF.

The V call is TRBV7-3, the J call TRBJ2-1; D is possibly TRBD1 (7 bases). CDR3 length: 15 amino acids. V was shortened by 5 bases and J by 0 bases, with 11 bases between the two germline ends. The V gene's germline CDR1 is SGHTA and CDR2 FQGTGA. CDR3 protein: CASSLQGGSYNEQFF. CDR3 sequence (DNA): TGTGCCAGCAGCCTGCAGGGGGGCTCCTACAATGAGCAGTTCTTC.

As to this clone: At one boundary the junction diverges from the germline segment, which might be a read error. This chain connects TRBV7-3 to TRBJ1-2; 8 bases map to TRBD1. CDR3 length: 14 amino acids. The germline gives CDR1 SGHTA, CDR2 FQGTGA. CDR3 residues: CASSLTGGTGGYTF. In DNA form, the CDR3 reads TGTGCCAGCAGCCTAACAGGGGGGACGGGTGGCTACACCTTC.

The chain combines TRBV6-1 with TRBJ1-2; 9 bases fit TRBD1. The CDR3 is 15 amino acids. Germline V gene sequence: CDR1 MNHNS, CDR2 SASEGT. V dropped 0 bases and J dropped 8; count of bases not matched to a gene: 7. Written as DNA, the CDR3 is TGTGCCAGCAGTGAAGCTTTATACGGACAGGGGGGCTACACCTTC. It yields the protein CASSEALYGQGGYTF.

This chain uses TRBV7-9 with TRBJ1-4, with 8 bases fitting TRBD1. The CDR3 has 15 amino acids. The V gene end was trimmed by 2 bases and the J gene end by 2 bases; junction bases not matched to a gene: 1. Germline V gene sequence: CDR1 SEHNR, CDR2 FQNEAQ (reference sequence). The CDR3 loop reads CASSLRQGTNEKLFF. In DNA form, the CDR3 reads TGTGCCAGCAGCTTAAGACAGGGGACTAATGAAAAACTGTTTTTT. Supplemented by reference TRBV7-9 and TRBJ1-4, the full variable domain reads DTGVSQNPRHKITKRGQNVTFRCDPISEHNRLYWYRQTLGQGPEFLTYFQNEAQLEKSRLLSDRFSAERPKGSFSTLEIQRTEQGDSAMYLCASSLRQGTNEKLFFGSGTQLSVL.

The chain has TRBV6-2 or TRBV6-3 and TRBJ1-1; a possible D gene is TRBD1 (6 bases). The V end lost 2 bases, the J end lost 0 bases, and 16 bases lay between the germline ends. The CDR3 is 17 residues long. The germline V gene has CDR1 MNHEY and CDR2 SVGEGT. Written as DNA, the CDR3 is TGTGCCAGCAGTTACCCCACGCGGGACATTATGAACACTGAAGCTTTCTTT. Its protein product is CASSYPTRDIMNTEAFF.

CDR3 nucleotide sequence: TGTGCCTGGAAAGAGGCCCCGAACACCGGGGAGCTGTTTTTT. It yields the protein CAWKEAPNTGELFF. The V call is TRBV30, the J call TRBJ2-2; no definite D call. This CDR3 spans 14 amino acids. Trimming left V 4 bases short and J 0 bases short, with 9 bases between. Germline-derived CDR1 and CDR2 are GTSNPN and SVGIG (reference sequence). The full variable domain, completed using reference TRBV30 and TRBJ2-2, is SQTIHQWPATLVQPVGSPLSLECTVEGTSNPNLYWYRQAAGRGLQLLFYSVGIGQISSEVPQNLSASRPQDRQFILSSKKLLLSDSGFYLCAWKEAPNTGELFFGEGSRLTVL.

V gene TRBV5-6 combines with J gene TRBJ1-2; D possibly corresponds to TRBD1 (6 bases). CDR3 length equals 17 residues. Germline V gene lookup returns CDR1 SGHDT and CDR2 YYEEEE. The ends were cut back, 0 bases at V and 3 bases at J, with 18 bases in the middle. CDR3 sequence reads: CASSLAGGAPSYYGYTF. As DNA, the CDR3 is TGTGCCAGCAGCTTGGCTGGGGGGGCTCCGAGTTACTATGGCTACACCTTC.

This sequence joins TRBV5-1 and TRBJ1-1; 10 positions match TRBD1. Germline V gene sequence: CDR1 SGHRS, CDR2 YFSETQ. J gave up 4 bases and V 2 bases, and 11 bases lay outside the gene matches. The CDR3 loop spans 17 amino acids. CDR3 residues: CASSFGQGGFVSTEAFF. In DNA form, the CDR3 reads TGCGCCAGCAGCTTCGGACAGGGGGGATTTGTGAGCACTGAAGCTTTCTTT.

The chain is built from TRBV5-6 and TRBJ2-7; D assignment may be TRBD1 or TRBD2 (5 bases each). Germline V CDR1 and CDR2: SGHDT, YYEEEE. The CDR3 runs 17 residues. Trimming removed 5 bases from V and 0 bases from J, with 21 bases in between. The CDR3 is CASRGRATQASSYEQYF. CDR3 DNA: TGTGCCAGCAGGGGACGGGCTACCCAAGCCAGCTCCTACGAGCAGTACTTC. The variable domain in full, completed from reference TRBV5-6 and TRBJ2-7, reads DAGVTQSPTHLIKTRGQQVTLRCSPKSGHDTVSWYQQALGQGPQFIFQYYEEEERQRGNFPDRFSGHQFPNYSSELNVNALLLGDSALYLCASRGRATQASSYEQYFGPGTRLTVT.

This chain links TRBV20-1 with TRBJ2-7, with a weak D call TRBD2 (5 bases). This CDR3 is built from 14 residues. V dropped 3 bases and J dropped 2 bases, with 14 bases sitting between them. Per germline, CDR1 DFQATT and CDR2 SNEGSKA (reference sequence). The CDR3 is CSASGGPPPYEQYF. CDR3 nucleotide sequence: TGCAGTGCTAGTGGAGGCCCCCCGCCCTACGAGCAGTACTTC.

The V and J genes are TRBV7-2 and TRBJ2-1; 13 positions match TRBD2. Germline V gene lookup returns CDR1 SGHTA and CDR2 FQGNSA. The J segment lost 7 bases and the V segment lost 5 bases, leaving 5 bases of the junction unmatched. The length of the CDR3 is 15 residues. The CDR3 region is CASSVLAGGPNEQFF. CDR3 bases: TGTGCCAGCAGCGTACTAGCGGGGGGGCCGAATGAGCAGTTCTTC.

The rearrangement uses TRBV7-2 and TRBJ2-1; 11 bases are shared with TRBD2. The V gene end was trimmed by 1 base and the J gene end by 8 bases; junction bases not matched to a gene: 13. Germline V gene lookup returns CDR1 SGHTA and CDR2 FQGNSA. This CDR3 spans 18 amino acids. Written as DNA, the CDR3 is TGTGCCAGCAGCTTAGGCCGCATTAGCGGGGGGGCCTCGGATGAGCAGTTCTTC. Its protein product is CASSLGRISGGASDEQFF.

The chain employs TRBV28 and TRBJ2-1, with 10 bases identical to TRBD2. Trimming removed 6 bases from V and 8 bases from J; junction bases left unmatched: 7. Germline V lookup: CDR1 MDHEN, CDR2 SYDVKM. The CDR3 covers 14 residues. The CDR3 DNA reads TGTGCCAGCAGGCCAGCCGGGACTAGCGATGAGCAGTTCTTC. It encodes CASRPAGTSDEQFF.

The J gene is TRBJ1-6, the V gene TRBV5-4; a weak D match, TRBD1 (5 bases). CDR1 is SGHNT, CDR2 YYREEE, per germline (reference sequence). V was cut by 1 base and J by 6 bases, with 8 bases left in between. This CDR3 comprises 14 residues. The CDR3 spells CASSLRGGNSPLHF. The CDR3 nucleotides read TGTGCCAGCAGCTTGAGGGGTGGTAATTCACCCCTCCACTTT.

This rearrangement joins TRBV6-1 to TRBJ1-1; D ambiguous. The germline V and J ends were trimmed by 2 bases and 1 base, with 8 bases remaining between them. The CDR3 has 14 amino acids. The germline gives CDR1 MNHNS, CDR2 SASEGT. CDR3 in DNA: TGTGCCAGCAGTGAACGATTCACGAACACTGAAGCTTTCTTT. Translating it yields CASSERFTNTEAFF.

The chain joins TRBV11-2 to TRBJ2-7; 7 bases line up with TRBD1. The CDR3 sequence is 11 residues long. Germline V CDR1 and CDR2: SGHAT, FQNNGV. Losses at the gene ends were 10 bases for V and 4 bases for J; bases not matched to a gene: 4. DNA for the CDR3: TGTGCCACAGGCAGGGGGTACGAGCAGTACTTC. This codes for CATGRGYEQYF.

V usage is TRBV6-5 and J usage is TRBJ1-1, with TRBD1 as a possible D gene (6 bases). CDR3 size: 15 residues. V was shortened by 1 base and J by 0 bases, with 9 bases between the two germline ends. Germline CDR1 and CDR2: MNHEY and SVGAGI. CDR3 DNA: TGTGCCAGCAGTTACTGGGGGCAGATGAACACTGAAGCTTTCTTT. Protein product: CASSYWGQMNTEAFF.

The genes are TRBV3-1 (or the pseudogene TRBV3-2) and TRBJ2-7; no definite D call. From germline, CDR1 is LGHDT and CDR2 YNNKEL (reference sequence). This CDR3 region has 14 residues. Trimming removed 5 bases from V and 3 bases from J, with 14 bases in between. The CDR3 reads CASSIKGPSYEQYF. CDR3 nucleotide sequence: TGTGCCAGCAGCATAAAAGGCCCCAGCTACGAGCAGTACTTC.

This chain connects TRBV5-6 to TRBJ1-6; no clear D. Germline CDR1 reads SGHDT; CDR2 reads YYEEEE. The germline V and J ends were trimmed by 6 bases and 6 bases, with 16 bases remaining between them. This CDR3 has 15 amino acids. This CDR3 reads CASMSLGVTNSPLHF. For the CDR3, the DNA is TGTGCCAGCATGTCCCTAGGAGTTACTAATTCACCCCTCCACTTT. Using reference TRBV5-6 and TRBJ1-6 for the parts outside the CDR3, the full variable domain is DAGVTQSPTHLIKTRGQQVTLRCSPKSGHDTVSWYQQALGQGPQFIFQYYEEEERQRGNFPDRFSGHQFPNYSSELNVNALLLGDSALYLCASMSLGVTNSPLHFGNGTRLTVT.

The chain recombines TRBV2 with TRBJ1-4, with D possibly matching TRBD1 (6 bases). The CDR3 extends over 17 amino acids. V was shortened by 5 bases and J by 10 bases, with 26 bases between the two germline ends. Germline CDR1 SNHLY, CDR2 FYNNEI. The CDR3 bases are TGTGCCAGCAGTAATAGGTTCTTAGGGGGTGTAGGGGGAAAACTGTTTTTT. Its protein is CASSNRFLGGVGGKLFF.

V gene TRBV7-6 combines with J gene TRBJ2-1; possibly TRBD1 for D (5 bases). V lost 0 bases and J lost 8, with 14 bases in between. CDR3 size: 15 residues. Looked up from germline, CDR1 is SGHVS and CDR2 is FNYEAQ. The CDR3 loop is CASSLARGPRDEQFF. Written as DNA, the CDR3 is TGTGCCAGCAGCTTAGCAAGGGGCCCCCGGGATGAGCAGTTCTTC.

V and J are TRBV18 and TRBJ1-2; TRBD1 aligns across 10 bases. From germline, CDR1 is KGHSH and CDR2 LQKENI. Germline trimming cut 3 bases from V and 3 bases from J; bases unmatched to any gene: 7. There are 16 residues in the CDR3. CDR3 amino acids: CASSPDRGRVYYGYTF. CDR3 sequence (DNA): TGTGCCAGCTCACCTGACAGGGGGCGCGTGTACTATGGCTACACCTTC.

This rearrangement joins TRBV7-2 to TRBJ2-5; D remains unclear. Germline CDR1 is SGHTA and CDR2 is FQGNSA. This CDR3 spans 14 amino acids. The V end lost 6 bases, the J end lost 3 bases, and 14 bases lay between the germline ends. CDR3 sequence (DNA): TGTGCCAGCAGTCCCCCGGTATCGAAAGAGACCCAGTACTTC. Translation: CASSPPVSKETQYF.

The chain is built from TRBV19 and TRBJ1-1; the match to TRBD1 covers 8 bases. Per germline, CDR1 LNHDA and CDR2 SQIVND (reference sequence). V lost 2 bases to trimming and J lost 6 bases; unmatched junction nucleotides: 8. The CDR3 runs 15 residues. Here the CDR3 DNA reads TGTGCCAGTAGTATATCCCTGGCAGGGGGCCCTGAAGCTTTCTTT. It translates to CASSISLAGGPEAFF.

This rearrangement joins TRBV4-3 to TRBJ1-1, with D unresolved. Germline loops: CDR1 LGHNA, CDR2 YSLEER. Deletions cut 11 bases from V and 6 bases from J, with 22 bases between. This CDR3 is 14 amino acids long. The DNA of the CDR3 is TGCGCCGCGAGGGAGGAGGGATTAGTCTCTGAAGCTTTCTTT. This sequence encodes CAAREEGLVSEAFF.

The rearrangement uses TRBV5-1 and TRBJ2-3; D gene uncertain. The V gene's germline CDR1 is SGHRS and CDR2 YFSETQ. With 0 bases removed from V and 2 bases from J, the gap between germline ends came to 7 bases. CDR3 size: 14 residues. In DNA form, the CDR3 reads TGCGCCAGCAGCTTGGTCAGATTCACAGATACGCAGTATTTT. It encodes CASSLVRFTDTQYF.

The chain recombines TRBV11-3 with TRBJ2-1; 7 positions match TRBD2. The CDR3 spans 16 residues. Losses at the gene ends were 2 bases for V and 7 bases for J; bases not matched to a gene: 11. Looked up from germline, CDR1 is SGHNT and CDR2 is YENEEA. The chain's CDR3 is CASSLRTSSLGNEQFF. Here the CDR3 DNA reads TGTGCCAGCAGCTTACGGACTAGTTCCCTCGGTAATGAGCAGTTCTTC.